This TCR beta chain was recovered during a study of shared clonotypes between healthy human individuals. This clone was seen a few times. The antigen remains unidentified. Unmatched junction bases numbered 5, after V lost 4 bases and J lost 3 bases. Germline CDR1 reads GTSNPN; CDR2 reads SVGIG (reference sequence). This CDR3 is built from 14 residues. Study-wide results and caveats: The four-donor shared clonotypes exceeded non-shared clonotypes in generation probability, with non-shared ones scoring lower.

Profiling relied on immunoSEQ multiplex PCR, and the TCRdb table lists in-frame clones only, not all of them. Of approximately 1,000,000 clones listed, roughly 80% are singletons. The J gene is TRBJ2-4, the V gene TRBV30; 8 nucleotides align to TRBD1. The sample comprised memory CD4+ T cells from PBMCs. The subset here: CD45RA-negative fraction. The source is a young man in good health. Some clones in this sample may be carry-over from other donors' samples. The CDR3 sequence: CAWNQGAGKNIQYF. In nucleotides, the CDR3 is TGTGCCTGGAATCAGGGGGCAGGCAAAAACATTCAGTACTTC. The full variable domain, completed using reference TRBV30 and TRBJ2-4, is SQTIHQWPATLVQPVGSPLSLECTVEGTSNPNLYWYRQAAGRGLQLLFYSVGIGQISSEVPQNLSASRPQDRQFILSSKKLLLSDSGFYLCAWNQGAGKNIQYFGAGTRLSVL.